Given below is one TCR beta chain in context. Its antigen is as yet unknown. The data are from a study of cytomegalovirus exposure and HLA in healthy donors. Study-wide background: Most genotyped donors, around four fifths of about 430, had Caucasian-associated genetic ancestry. Findings and caveats of the study: The presence/absence work took it that sequencing depth was about the same across donors.

Germline CDR1 and CDR2: MDHEN and SYDVKM. The CDR3 sequence is 15 residues long. V shed 2 bases and J 6 bases; nucleotides not matched to a gene: 7. The PCR was carried out with 60 Vbeta primers and 13 Jbeta primers. Per the authors' pipeline: An analysis that came later counted 80 million or so unique TCR beta chains, about 10 million shared. TCRdb's table, derived via immunoSEQ multiplex PCR, lists solely in-frame clones and lacks some. The DNA gave D and trimming, while V, J and clone size come from that table. The table has 100,000 to 150,000 clones, 65% to 80% seen once. The V call is TRBV28, the J call TRBJ2-3, with 8 bases fitting TRBD1. This sequence was found in a young man in good health and CMV-seropositive. The sequenced material came from PBMCs. In DNA, the CDR3 is TGTGCCAGCAGTTTACAGGGGGCGCGGGCGGATACGCAGTATTTT. Residues: CASSLQGARADTQYF.